Listed here are 26 T cell receptor beta chains from one sample, sequenced in a study of shared clonotypes between healthy human individuals. Sequencing used immunoSEQ multiplex PCR; TCRdb keeps in-frame clones, though not all of them. The sample consists of some 510,000 clones, roughly 78% of them appearing once. Sample: PBMCs. The receptors were sampled from a woman in her thirties or forties in good health. Some clones in this sample may be carry-over from other donors' samples.

The chain recombines TRBV20-1 with TRBJ2-1, with D hard to call. CDR1 is DFQATT, CDR2 SNEGSKA, per germline (reference sequence). CDR3 length equals 10 residues. Trimming left V 0 bases short and J 7 bases short, with 1 base between. The CDR3 DNA reads as TGCAGTGCTAGAGAAAATGAGCAGTTCTTC. Protein sequence: CSARENEQFF.

Note on this clone: This may stem from a read error, because a much larger clone lies one nucleotide away. The chain couples TRBV6-1 to TRBJ2-7, with TRBD1 as a possible D gene (5 bases). The CDR3 has 12 residues. V lost 3 bases to trimming and J lost 4 bases, with 7 bases between them. The germline gives CDR1 MNHNS, CDR2 SASEGT. The CDR3 DNA follows: TGTGCCAGCAGTGATCAGGGATACGAGCAGTACTTC. This encodes CASSDQGYEQYF.

The chain couples TRBV2 to TRBJ2-5; D remains unclear. The ends were cut back, 8 bases at V and 5 bases at J, with 9 bases in the middle. Germline CDR1 is SNHLY and CDR2 is FYNNEI. CDR3 length equals 11 residues. CDR3 bases: TGTGCCAGCCTCGAGGCCGAGACCCAGTACTTC. It encodes CASLEAETQYF.

The chain is built from TRBV7-2 and TRBJ2-7, with TRBD2 matching over 8 bases. V dropped 5 bases and J dropped 4; count of bases not matched to a gene: 4. Germline CDR1 is SGHTA and CDR2 is FQGNSA. The length of the CDR3 is 13 residues. The CDR3 reads CASSPREGYEQYF. The CDR3 coding sequence is TGTGCCAGCAGCCCCCGGGAGGGGTACGAGCAGTACTTC.

This clone was counted at least ten times. The genes are TRBV29-1 and TRBJ1-1, with unresolved D. The CDR3 runs 13 residues. Per the germline V gene, CDR1 is SQVTM and CDR2 is ANQGSEA. V dropped 5 bases and J dropped 1 base, with 11 bases sitting between them. DNA of the CDR3: TGCAGCGTTAAGAGGTCAACGAACACTGAAGCTTTCTTT. Translated, it gives CSVKRSTNTEAFF.

Worth noting for this clone: At one end, the junction sequence differs from germline, possibly due to a read error. The chain combines TRBV6-1 with TRBJ2-1; maybe TRBD2 (6 bases). The CDR3 totals 14 residues. Germline V gene sequence: CDR1 MNHNS, CDR2 SASEGT. In DNA, the CDR3 is TGTGCCAGCAGAAACCGGGACTCCAACAATGAGCAGTTCTTC. Translation: CASRNRDSNNEQFF.

The CDR3 coding sequence is TGTGCCAGCAGGAACCGGGACAGAGATTCACCCCTCCACTTT. Translation: CASRNRDRDSPLHF. The chain carries TRBV7-9 and TRBJ1-6, with 7 bases fitting TRBD1. The CDR3 is made up of 14 amino acids. CDR1 is SEHNR and CDR2 is FQNEAQ in the germline V gene (reference sequence). The trim removed 6 bases at V and 8 bases at J, leaving 7 bases unmatched.

This clone occurred many times. This rearrangement joins TRBV6-1 to TRBJ1-1; D uncertain. CDR1 MNHNS and CDR2 SASEGT come from the germline V gene. The CDR3 is 13 amino acids. Trimming took 7 bases from V and 4 from J, leaving 13 bases between them. The CDR3 loop is CASIKETFTEAFF. The CDR3 coding sequence is TGTGCCAGCATCAAGGAGACATTCACTGAAGCTTTCTTT.

CDR3 amino acids: CASRGSSGNTIYF. CDR3 in DNA: TGTGCCAGCCGGGGCAGCTCTGGAAACACCATATATTTT. The rearrangement joins TRBV27 to TRBJ1-3, with a tentative D call TRBD1 (5 bases). This CDR3 is 13 amino acids long. Trimming removed 8 bases from V and 0 bases from J, with 8 bases in between. Germline V gives CDR1 MNHEY, CDR2 SMNVEV (reference sequence).

J is TRBJ2-5 and V is TRBV11-1, with D hard to call. CDR3 length: 13 residues. Germline V gene lookup returns CDR1 SGHAT and CDR2 FQDESV (reference sequence). Trimming cost V 5 bases and J 4 bases, with 11 bases left between them. The CDR3 DNA follows: TGTGCCAGCAGCCCAGGTGGACGAGAGACCCAGTACTTC. This gives the protein CASSPGGRETQYF. Combining the CDR3 with reference TRBV11-1 and TRBJ2-5 gives the whole variable domain EAEVAQSPRYKITEKSQAVAFWCDPISGHATLYWYRQILGQGPELLVQFQDESVVDDSQLPKDRFSAERLKGVDSTLKIQPAELGDSAMYLCASSPGGRETQYFGPGTRLLVL.

This rearrangement joins TRBV29-1 to TRBJ2-5; 8 bases agree with TRBD2. Germline V lookup: CDR1 SQVTM, CDR2 ANQGSEA. The CDR3 is made up of 14 amino acids. The J segment lost 5 bases and the V segment lost 6 bases, leaving 11 bases of the junction unmatched. CDR3: CSVDRRGGGETQYF. The CDR3 nucleotides are TGCAGCGTAGACCGCAGGGGCGGGGGGGAGACCCAGTACTTC.

V usage is TRBV6-6 and J usage is TRBJ2-7; TRBD1 matches 12 bases. In germline, CDR1 is MNHNY, CDR2 SVGAGI (reference sequence). V trimming: 1 base; J trimming: 5 bases; junction bases outside the gene matches: 3. The CDR3 has 15 residues. The CDR3 nucleotides read TGTGCCAGCAGTTACTGGGGACAGGGGGCGAACGAGCAGTACTTC. This translates into CASSYWGQGANEQYF.

The chain combines TRBV15 with TRBJ1-1, with 10 positions matching TRBD1. Trimming removed 0 bases from V and 6 bases from J; junction bases left unmatched: 4. The CDR3 loop spans 15 amino acids. CDR1 and CDR2 (germline): LNHNV, YYDKDF (reference sequence). CDR3 amino acids: CATSRETGGWSEAFF. CDR3 bases: TGTGCCACCAGCAGAGAGACAGGGGGCTGGTCTGAAGCTTTCTTT.

The chain links TRBV28 to TRBJ2-3; 8 bases map to TRBD1. The CDR3 sequence is 15 residues long. Germline CDR1 is MDHEN and CDR2 is SYDVKM. V trimming: 8 bases; J trimming: 2 bases; junction bases outside the gene matches: 9. This CDR3 is CASAPDRGSTDTQYF. The CDR3 DNA is TGTGCCAGCGCTCCCGACAGGGGATCCACAGATACGCAGTATTTT.

The V call is TRBV10-1, the J call TRBJ2-1; D is ambiguous. The CDR3 loop spans 14 amino acids. Per germline, CDR1 WNHNN and CDR2 SYGVQD (reference sequence). Trimming took 8 bases from V and 5 from J, leaving 16 bases between them. In DNA form, the CDR3 reads TGCGCCAGCTTTGGGGTTAGGTCTAACAATGAGCAGTTCTTC. Its translation: CASFGVRSNNEQFF.

This sequence joins TRBV4-3 and TRBJ2-1; D may be TRBD2 (6 bases). This CDR3 spans 14 amino acids. Trimming removed 1 base from V and 6 bases from J, with 10 bases in between. The germline V gene encodes CDR1 LGHNA and CDR2 YSLEER. CDR3 nucleotides: TGCGCCAGCAGCCAAGTAGCGGCGGGCAATGAGCAGTTCTTC. Translated: CASSQVAAGNEQFF.

The genes are TRBV27 and TRBJ1-2; a possible D gene is TRBD1 (5 bases). Germline CDR1 MNHEY, CDR2 SMNVEV (reference sequence). V dropped 2 bases and J dropped 4 bases, with 11 bases sitting between them. The CDR3 is 14 amino acids. As DNA, the CDR3 is TGTGCCAGCAGTTTACGCAATGGGGGCTATGGCTACACCTTC. The encoded protein is CASSLRNGGYGYTF.

This CDR3 reads CASSQDHRWAGGVNEQYF. DNA for the CDR3: TGCGCCAGCAGCCAAGACCACCGTTGGGCGGGAGGAGTTAACGAGCAGTACTTC. The chain uses TRBV4-3 and TRBJ2-7, with TRBD2 matching 8 bases. The CDR3 is made up of 18 amino acids. Germline CDR1 is LGHNA and CDR2 is YSLEER. V lost 0 bases, J lost 5 bases, and 15 bases stayed unmatched.

The rearrangement links TRBV14 to TRBJ2-5; D uncertain. The CDR3 loop spans 13 amino acids. V lost 2 bases to trimming and J lost 2 bases, with 6 bases between them. Germline V gives CDR1 SGHDN, CDR2 FVKESK. The CDR3 is CASSQQQQETQYF. In nucleotides, the CDR3 is TGTGCCAGCAGCCAACAACAGCAAGAGACCCAGTACTTC.

Details on this clone: The junction departs from germline at one end; a sequencing error may be responsible. The CDR3 sequence: CASSTSPRDRHTYEQYF. The CDR3 DNA sequence: TGTGCTAGCAGCACTAGCCCAAGAGACAGGCACACCTACGAGCAGTACTTC. The chain is built from TRBV7-7 and TRBJ2-7; D may correspond to TRBD1 or TRBD2 (6 bases each). The CDR3 runs 17 residues. Per germline, CDR1 SSHAT and CDR2 FNYEAQ (reference sequence). The full variable domain, its missing parts supplied by reference TRBV7-7 and TRBJ2-7, is GAGVSQSPRYKVTKRGQDVTLRCDPISSHATLYWYQQALGQGPEFLTYFNYEAQPDKSGLPSDRFSAERPEGSISTLTIQRTEQRDSAMYRCASSTSPRDRHTYEQYFGPGTRLTVT.

The chain is built from TRBV7-9 and TRBJ2-1, with TRBD2 identical over 11 bases. J lost 6 bases, V lost 5 bases, and 9 bases had no gene match. CDR1 is SEHNR, CDR2 FQNEAQ, per germline (reference sequence). The length of the CDR3 is 16 residues. The CDR3 bases are TGTGCCAGCAGCCCAAATCTAGCGGGAGGACGCAATGAGCAGTTCTTC. Its translation is CASSPNLAGGRNEQFF.

This clone has only a few counts. The V gene is TRBV13, the J gene TRBJ2-3; TRBD1 matches 9 bases. Germline V gene data show CDR1 as PRHDT and CDR2 as FYEKMQ (reference sequence). V shed 3 bases, J shed 3 bases, and the junction held 4 bases outside the gene matches. This CDR3 comprises 15 residues. This chain's CDR3 is CASSFGTGPTDTQYF. Written as DNA, the CDR3 is TGTGCCAGCAGCTTCGGGACAGGGCCGACAGATACGCAGTATTTT.

This sequence joins TRBV18 and TRBJ2-1; D remains unclear. Germline CDR1 and CDR2: KGHSH and LQKENI. This CDR3 contains 15 residues. Trimming removed 2 bases from V and 4 bases from J, with 12 bases in between. DNA for the CDR3: TGTGCCAGCTCACCATTGGAAGGGTCTTACAATGAGCAGTTCTTC. This gives the protein CASSPLEGSYNEQFF.

J is TRBJ2-1 and V is TRBV27; no firm D call. From germline, CDR1 is MNHEY and CDR2 SMNVEV (reference sequence). V lost 3 bases and J lost 4, with 16 bases in between. CDR3 length: 16 residues. CDR3 sequence reads: CASSFVRSFLYNEQFF. Written as DNA, the CDR3 is TGTGCCAGCAGTTTCGTCAGAAGTTTCCTTTACAATGAGCAGTTCTTC.

This chain connects TRBV27 to TRBJ2-7; 8 positions match TRBD2. The CDR3 extends over 14 amino acids. V lost 3 bases to trimming and J lost 5 bases; unmatched junction nucleotides: 6. Germline values: CDR1 MNHEY, CDR2 SMNVEV (reference sequence). CDR3 amino acids: CASSFQRGRHEQYF. In DNA form, the CDR3 reads TGTGCCAGCAGTTTTCAGCGGGGGCGCCACGAGCAGTACTTC.

This clone was observed a handful of times. V gene TRBV27 combines with J gene TRBJ1-5; 8 bases line up with TRBD1. This CDR3 is built from 14 residues. V dropped 3 bases and J dropped 8; count of bases not matched to a gene: 6. The germline CDR1 and CDR2 sequences are MNHEY and SMNVEV (reference sequence). The DNA for the CDR3 is TGTGCCAGCAGTTTGTACAGGGGGACGGAGCCCCAGCATTTT. It encodes CASSLYRGTEPQHF.